These 32 T cell receptor beta chains were sequenced from one sample in a study of T cell responses to AZD1222 COVID-19 vaccine. Sequencing was performed with immunoSEQ multiplex PCR; in TCRdb, only in-frame clones are kept and a portion is missing. Among approximately 100,000 clones listed, about 92% were seen once. Sequenced material: peripheral blood, taken on day 0 of AZD1222 vaccination. These receptors were collected from an adult in good health.

Only one count was recorded for this clone. This CDR3 reads CASSVESSGRATESTQYF. The CDR3 DNA reads TGTGCCAGCAGCGTAGAGAGTAGCGGGAGGGCCACAGAGTCCACGCAGTATTTT. V usage is TRBV9 and J usage is TRBJ2-3, with 11 bases lining up with TRBD2. The V gene's germline CDR1 is SGDLS and CDR2 YYNGEE. The CDR3 length is 18 residues. V trimming: 0 bases; J trimming: 9 bases; junction bases outside the gene matches: 15.

The chain employs TRBV6-5 and TRBJ1-1, with 10 bases matching TRBD1. CDR3 length: 13 residues. With 6 bases clipped from V and 8 bases from J, the junction kept 6 bases outside the gene matches. The germline V gene encodes CDR1 MNHEY and CDR2 SVGAGI. In nucleotides, the CDR3 is TGTGCCAGCAGCCAGGGACAGGGGCTGGAAGCTTTCTTT. This translates into CASSQGQGLEAFF.

The chain links TRBV28 to TRBJ1-1; 12 bases match TRBD1. CDR3 size: 15 residues. The J segment lost 11 bases and the V segment lost 3 bases, leaving 10 bases of the junction unmatched. The germline V gene encodes CDR1 MDHEN and CDR2 SYDVKM. The CDR3 sequence is CASSLPGQGAPRAFF. The CDR3 DNA reads as TGTGCCAGCAGTTTGCCGGGACAGGGGGCACCGAGGGCTTTCTTT. The whole variable domain, filled in from reference TRBV28 and TRBJ1-1, reads DVKVTQSSRYLVKRTGEKVFLECVQDMDHENMFWYRQDPGLGLRLIYFSYDVKMKEKGDIPEGYSVSREKKERFSLILESASTNQTSMYLCASSLPGQGAPRAFFGQGTRLTVV.

This sequence joins TRBV13 and TRBJ2-5; D is perhaps TRBD2 (7 bases). The V gene's germline CDR1 is PRHDT and CDR2 FYEKMQ (reference sequence). The CDR3 is 15 amino acids. With 2 bases removed from V and 5 bases from J, the gap between germline ends came to 15 bases. CDR3 nucleotide sequence: TGTGCCAGCAGCTTAAAAGGGGGGGGAGCTGAGACCCAGTACTTC. It is translated as CASSLKGGGAETQYF.

CDR3 in DNA: TGTGCCAGCAGCCATACAGGGGGCTCCTATAATTCACCCCTCCACTTT. Its protein is CASSHTGGSYNSPLHF. The chain recombines TRBV14 with TRBJ1-6; 8 bases match TRBD1. This CDR3 is 16 amino acids long. J lost 0 bases, V lost 3 bases, and 1 base had no gene match. Germline values: CDR1 SGHDN, CDR2 FVKESK.

The rearrangement joins TRBV7-2 to TRBJ2-2; TRBD1 is a possible D gene (6 bases). The CDR3 is made up of 15 amino acids. V lost 0 bases to trimming and J lost 7 bases, with 12 bases between them. Germline CDR1 reads SGHTA; CDR2 reads FQGNSA. The CDR3 nucleotides are TGTGCCAGCAGCTTAGCACAGGGTGGGGTCGGGGAGCTGTTTTTT. As protein: CASSLAQGGVGELFF.

The CDR3, as DNA: TGTGCCACCAGCCCTGGAGGACAGGGGACCTACAATGAGCAGTTCTTC. It codes for CATSPGGQGTYNEQFF. This chain links TRBV24-1 with TRBJ2-1, with 9 nucleotides matching TRBD1. This CDR3 comprises 16 residues. J was trimmed by 2 bases and V by 7 bases; bases with no gene match: 8. Germline V gives CDR1 KGHDR, CDR2 SFDVKD.

The chain links TRBV6-2 or TRBV6-3 to TRBJ1-3, with D possibly being TRBD1 (6 bases). V was shortened by 6 bases and J by 0 bases, with 12 bases between the two germline ends. The CDR3 spans 15 residues. Germline CDR1 is MNHEY and CDR2 is SVGEGT. The CDR3: CASSRGQISGNTIYF. The CDR3 DNA reads TGTGCCAGCAGCCGCGGACAGATCTCTGGAAACACCATATATTTT.

V is TRBV7-2 and J is TRBJ2-1; the D gene is possibly TRBD2 (5 bases). Germline lookup yields CDR1 SGHTA and CDR2 FQGNSA. The length of the CDR3 is 13 residues. V gave up 0 bases and J gave up 5 bases, with 5 bases separating them. This CDR3 reads CASSLAADNEQFF. CDR3 nucleotides: TGTGCCAGCAGCTTAGCAGCGGACAATGAGCAGTTCTTC.

The CDR3, as DNA: TGTGCCTGCGGGCTTTTCCGGGAAAAACTGTTTTTT. Translation: CACGLFREKLFF. This chain uses TRBV30 with TRBJ1-4; no definite D call. CDR1 is GTSNPN, CDR2 SVGIG, per germline (reference sequence). The CDR3 contains 12 residues. Between the trimmed V and J ends, which lost 6 bases and 8 bases, there was a span of 13 bases.

J is TRBJ1-5 and V is TRBV18; D is possibly TRBD1 (5 bases). The V and J ends lost 3 bases and 6 bases respectively, with 12 bases between them. From germline, CDR1 is KGHSH and CDR2 LQKENI. CDR3 length equals 14 residues. The CDR3 nucleotides are TGTGCCAGCTCACCGGGGGACGGGGGTCAGCCCCAGCATTTT. Translating it yields CASSPGDGGQPQHF. Drawing the rest from reference TRBV18 and TRBJ1-5, the complete variable domain is NAGVMQNPRHLVRRRGQEARLRCSPMKGHSHVYWYRQLPEEGLKFMVYLQKENIIDESGMPKERFSAEFPKEGPSILRIQQVVRGDSAAYFCASSPGDGGQPQHFGDGTRLSIL.

The chain has TRBV2 and TRBJ1-4; 8 positions match TRBD1. CDR3 length equals 16 residues. CDR1 is SNHLY and CDR2 is FYNNEI in the germline V gene. V gave up 7 bases and J gave up 0 bases; unmatched junction bases: 7. CDR3 protein: CASTGQGSATNEKLFF. CDR3 nucleotide sequence: TGTGCCAGCACTGGACAGGGTTCTGCAACTAATGAAAAACTGTTTTTT. The complete variable domain, with remaining parts taken from reference TRBV2 and TRBJ1-4, reads EPEVTQTPSHQVTQMGQEVILRCVPISNHLYFYWYRQILGQKVEFLVSFYNNEISEKSEIFDDQFSVERPDGSNFTLKIRSTKLEDSAMYFCASTGQGSATNEKLFFGSGTQLSVL.

The chain employs TRBV5-1 and TRBJ2-1; 12 bases map to TRBD1. Germline values: CDR1 SGHRS, CDR2 YFSETQ. V shed 4 bases, J shed 3 bases, and the junction held 5 bases outside the gene matches. The CDR3 consists of 16 residues. The CDR3 loop is CASSPGTGGYYNEQFF. CDR3 DNA: TGCGCCAGCAGCCCCGGGACAGGGGGCTACTACAATGAGCAGTTCTTC.

The chain recombines TRBV28 with TRBJ2-7; 7 bases map to TRBD2. There are 16 residues in the CDR3. The germline V gene has CDR1 MDHEN and CDR2 SYDVKM. V was clipped by 2 bases and J by 3 bases; unmatched bases: 10. The CDR3 sequence: CASSLRISSGSYEQYF. CDR3 in DNA: TGTGCCAGCAGTTTAAGGATCTCTAGCGGCAGCTACGAGCAGTACTTC.

V and J are TRBV24-1 and TRBJ2-5; TRBD1 might be the D (5 bases). The CDR3 is 15 residues long. Germline lookup yields CDR1 KGHDR and CDR2 SFDVKD. V shed 4 bases and J shed 5 bases, with 16 bases lying between them. DNA for the CDR3: TGTGCCACCAGTGACCGGACACCCGAGGAGGAGACCCAGTACTTC. Amino acid sequence: CATSDRTPEEETQYF.

The genes are TRBV5-1 and TRBJ1-5, with D perhaps TRBD1 (5 bases). V shed 0 bases and J shed 6 bases, with 22 bases lying between them. CDR1 is SGHRS, CDR2 YFSETQ, per germline. This CDR3 has 18 residues. The CDR3 here is CASSLAKQDTQEGQPQHF. The CDR3 DNA reads as TGCGCCAGCAGCTTGGCCAAACAGGACACCCAGGAGGGTCAGCCCCAGCATTTT.

The chain is built from TRBV29-1 and TRBJ2-3, with 9 nucleotides matching TRBD2. This CDR3 contains 15 residues. Trimming at V came to 2 bases and at J to 1 base, leaving 4 bases not matched to a gene. From germline, CDR1 is SQVTM and CDR2 ANQGSEA. This CDR3 is CSVELRTSGTDTQYF. DNA of the CDR3: TGCAGCGTTGAACTAAGGACTAGCGGCACAGATACGCAGTATTTT.

The chain couples TRBV21-1 to TRBJ1-1; the table's D call, TRBD1, was not checked against the DNA. TRBV21-1 is recorded as a pseudogene. The CDR3 sequence is 14 residues long. CDR3 sequence: CASSRPTGDTEAFF. CDR3 bases: TGTGCCAGCAGCCGACCGACAGGGGACACTGAAGCTTTCTTT.

The V call is TRBV3-1 (or the pseudogene TRBV3-2), the J call TRBJ2-1; either TRBD1 or TRBD2 may fit D (5 bases each). Deletions cut 4 bases from V and 10 bases from J, with 14 bases between. Looked up from germline, CDR1 is LGHDT and CDR2 is YNNKEL (reference sequence). CDR3 length: 13 amino acids. The CDR3 nucleotides are TGTGCCAGCAGCCCGGGACCCGCCTTGGAGCAGTTCTTC. This encodes CASSPGPALEQFF.

This sequence joins TRBV7-2 and TRBJ2-7, with 8 nucleotides matching TRBD2. The germline CDR1 and CDR2 sequences are SGHTA and FQGNSA. The CDR3 is 13 residues long. V trimming: 4 bases; J trimming: 5 bases; junction bases outside the gene matches: 4. The CDR3 region is CASSSRTSNEQYF. Here the CDR3 DNA reads TGTGCCAGCAGCTCTCGGACTAGCAACGAGCAGTACTTC.

The genes are TRBV27 and TRBJ2-7; 11 nucleotides agree with TRBD2. CDR1 and CDR2 from the germline V gene are MNHEY and SMNVEV (reference sequence). The CDR3 is 14 amino acids. The ends lost 5 bases at V and 4 bases at J; junction bases unmatched: 4. The DNA for the CDR3 is TGTGCCAGCAGTCTACTAGCGGGAGCTTACGAGCAGTACTTC. Residues: CASSLLAGAYEQYF.

Only one count was recorded for this clone. The chain carries TRBV5-8 and TRBJ2-3, with TRBD1 matching over 7 bases. Germline assignment: CDR1 SGHTS and CDR2 YDEGEE. CDR3 length equals 15 residues. Trimming at V came to 0 bases and at J to 1 base, leaving 2 bases not matched to a gene. CDR3 in DNA: TGTGCCAGCAGCTTGGGACAGGGTCGCACAGATACGCAGTATTTT. Translated, it gives CASSLGQGRTDTQYF.

The genes are TRBV11-3 and TRBJ1-4; D gene ambiguous. The CDR3 is 12 amino acids. The germline V and J ends were trimmed by 2 bases and 8 bases, with 6 bases remaining between them. Germline lookup yields CDR1 SGHNT and CDR2 YENEEA. This CDR3 is CASSLSLEKLFF. CDR3 coding DNA: TGTGCCAGCAGCTTATCCCTGGAAAAACTGTTTTTT.

The V call is TRBV12-3 or TRBV12-4, the J call TRBJ2-6; D gene uncertain. The CDR3 covers 13 residues. V lost 7 bases and J lost 3, with 7 bases in between. The CDR3, as DNA: TGTGCCAGCACCCACGGTGGGGCCAACGTCCTGACTTTC. It is translated as CASTHGGANVLTF.

J is TRBJ1-2 and V is TRBV5-4; D ambiguous. The CDR3 extends over 16 amino acids. V lost 5 bases, J lost 1 base, and 18 bases lay in between. Germline-derived CDR1 and CDR2 are SGHNT and YYREEE (reference sequence). In nucleotides, the CDR3 is TGTGCCAGCAGATCTGGCGGAGGGCAGGTTAACTATGGCTACACCTTC. It translates to CASRSGGGQVNYGYTF.

V gene TRBV5-1 combines with J gene TRBJ2-3; the match to TRBD2 covers 11 bases. CDR1 SGHRS and CDR2 YFSETQ come from the germline V gene. After removal of 6 bases from V and 4 bases from J, the junction contained 7 bases not matched to a gene. CDR3 length: 15 residues. CDR3 coding DNA: TGCGCCAGCACTATAGCGGGGGGGCGGTCAGATACGCAGTATTTT. Its translation: CASTIAGGRSDTQYF.

This clone was seen more than once but under ten times. The V call is TRBV15, the J call TRBJ1-5; a weak D match, TRBD1 (6 bases). The ends were cut back, 9 bases at V and 8 bases at J, with 14 bases in the middle. Germline lookup yields CDR1 LNHNV and CDR2 YYDKDF (reference sequence). CDR3 length: 12 residues. In DNA, the CDR3 is TGTGCCACAAAGAACAGGGACGAGCCCCAGCATTTT. This sequence encodes CATKNRDEPQHF.

This chain links TRBV28 with TRBJ1-2; D gene ambiguous. The CDR3 length is 13 residues. Germline V lookup: CDR1 MDHEN, CDR2 SYDVKM. The V gene lost 1 base and the J gene lost 8 bases, with 11 bases spanning the gap. Here the CDR3 reads CASSLSVSRGYTF. CDR3 in DNA: TGTGCCAGCAGTTTATCCGTTAGTCGGGGCTACACCTTC.

V usage is TRBV24-1 and J usage is TRBJ2-1; 7 bases fit TRBD1. Germline lookup yields CDR1 KGHDR and CDR2 SFDVKD. The CDR3 length is 14 residues. After removal of 2 bases from V and 6 bases from J, the junction contained 3 bases not matched to a gene. CDR3 sequence reads: CATSDSGGFNEQFF. CDR3 in DNA: TGTGCCACCAGTGATTCAGGGGGATTCAATGAGCAGTTCTTC.

J is TRBJ1-2 and V is TRBV5-1, with 8 bases matching TRBD1. Germline CDR1 is SGHRS and CDR2 is YFSETQ. The J segment lost 5 bases and the V segment lost 4 bases, leaving 10 bases of the junction unmatched. The CDR3 has 15 amino acids. The DNA of the CDR3 is TGCGCCAGCAGCCCCGCGGGCAGGGGGCCATATGGCTACACCTTC. This codes for CASSPAGRGPYGYTF. Using reference TRBV5-1 and TRBJ1-2 for the parts outside the CDR3, the full variable domain is KAGVTQTPRYLIKTRGQQVTLSCSPISGHRSVSWYQQTPGQGLQFLFEYFSETQRNKGNFPGRFSGRQFSNSRSEMNVSTLELGDSALYLCASSPAGRGPYGYTFGSGTRLTVV.

The J gene is TRBJ2-7, the V gene TRBV4-1; D is perhaps TRBD2 (6 bases). The CDR3 has 14 amino acids. The V end lost 1 base, the J end lost 5 bases, and 12 bases lay between the germline ends. Germline CDR1 MGHRA, CDR2 YSYEKL. CDR3 amino acids: CASSQGDSRNEQYF. Written as DNA, the CDR3 is TGCGCCAGCAGCCAAGGGGACTCGCGGAACGAGCAGTACTTC.

This sequence joins TRBV28 and TRBJ2-3, with 7 bases matching TRBD2. The CDR3 spans 14 residues. Germline V lookup: CDR1 MDHEN, CDR2 SYDVKM. V dropped 6 bases and J dropped 6; count of bases not matched to a gene: 9. CDR3 nucleotide sequence: TGTGCCAGCAGCCTTGCCCTGGGAGGGGATACGCAGTATTTT. It is translated as CASSLALGGDTQYF.